This T cell receptor beta chain appears in the sequencing data of a study of vaccination effects on CD4 cells after COVID-19. As for the study in general: Sampling occurred a median 72 days post second dose, range 14 to 241.

About this clone: Its cognate antigen is unknown.

Per germline, CDR1 LNHDA and CDR2 SQIVND (reference sequence). V lost 3 bases and J 11 bases, leaving 10 bases between the germline ends. CDR3 length equals 11 residues. General study points: Healthy vaccine recipients' vaccine-induced clones were almost all SARS-CoV-2 mono-reactive. Late after vaccination, infection- and vaccine-induced clones showed marked clonal contraction.

Sequenced by immunoSEQ multiplex PCR; TCRdb stores in-frame clones only, minus some. The data contain about 16,000 clones, around 70% of them singletons. Before sequencing, viral peptide pools were used by the ViraFEST assay to expand antigen-specific CD4+ T cells. Scientists isolated CD4+ T cells after an approximately ten-day culture period ended. Vaccine administered to participants consisted of two doses of either BNT162b2 or mRNA-1273. Vaccinated recipients, who were negative for nucleocapsid antibodies, had no history of SARS-CoV-2 infection. V gene TRBV19 combines with J gene TRBJ1-1, with unresolved D. This specimen was CD4+ T cells from PBMCs cultured with SARS-CoV-2 spike peptides, taken after COVID-19 vaccination. This receptor was identified in a human donor who received a COVID-19 vaccine. DNA for the CDR3: TGTGCCAGTAGTATTACTCGGCGGGCTTTCTTT. Translating it yields CASSITRRAFF.